The 32 T cell receptor beta chains below come from one sample, sequenced in a study of T cell responses to AZD1222 COVID-19 vaccine. Sequencing was performed with immunoSEQ multiplex PCR; in TCRdb, only in-frame clones are kept and a portion is missing. This table holds 130,000 to 150,000 clones, under 95% found once. The sample consisted of peripheral blood, taken on day 0 of AZD1222 vaccination. The receptors originated from an adult in good health.

The rearrangement links TRBV2 to TRBJ2-1, with 14 positions matching TRBD2. The CDR3 runs 16 residues. Germline values: CDR1 SNHLY, CDR2 FYNNEI. V lost 3 bases to trimming and J lost 5 bases; unmatched junction nucleotides: 3. CDR3 DNA sequence: TGTGCCAGCAGTGATGGGACTAGCGGGAGAAACAATGAGCAGTTCTTC. Translating gives CASSDGTSGRNNEQFF.

The genes are TRBV19 and TRBJ1-4; D uncertain. V lost 5 bases and J 2 bases, leaving 9 bases between the germline ends. The germline V gene has CDR1 LNHDA and CDR2 SQIVND (reference sequence). The CDR3 extends over 14 amino acids. CDR3 residues: CASSRMGTNEKLFF. For the CDR3, the DNA is TGTGCCAGTAGTCGGATGGGGACTAATGAAAAACTGTTTTTT.

This clone has just one count. The genes are TRBV5-1 and TRBJ1-1; D not certain. Germline-derived CDR1 and CDR2 are SGHRS and YFSETQ. V shed 2 bases and J shed 1 base, with 9 bases lying between them. This CDR3 has 14 residues. CDR3 bases: TGCGCCAGCAGCTTTGGTGGTTGGAACACTGAAGCTTTCTTT. Amino acid sequence: CASSFGGWNTEAFF.

This rearrangement joins TRBV18 to TRBJ2-3, with 10 bases identical to TRBD2. The CDR3 is 16 residues long. Germline V gene sequence: CDR1 KGHSH, CDR2 LQKENI. The ends lost 0 bases at V and 2 bases at J; junction bases unmatched: 2. This CDR3 is CASSPPSGRATDTQYF. CDR3 in DNA: TGTGCCAGCTCACCACCCAGCGGGAGGGCCACAGATACGCAGTATTTT. The full variable domain, completed using reference TRBV18 and TRBJ2-3, is NAGVMQNPRHLVRRRGQEARLRCSPMKGHSHVYWYRQLPEEGLKFMVYLQKENIIDESGMPKERFSAEFPKEGPSILRIQQVVRGDSAAYFCASSPPSGRATDTQYFGPGTRLTVL.

V and J are TRBV27 and TRBJ1-2, with D maybe TRBD1 (5 bases). V lost 4 bases and J 4 bases, leaving 10 bases between the germline ends. This CDR3 comprises 13 residues. CDR1 is MNHEY and CDR2 is SMNVEV in the germline V gene (reference sequence). The CDR3 here is CASSSGRVYGYTF. The CDR3 DNA reads as TGTGCCAGCAGTTCAGGCAGGGTCTATGGCTACACCTTC.

V usage is TRBV7-9 and J usage is TRBJ2-1; 9 nucleotides line up with TRBD1. This CDR3 is 14 amino acids long. The V gene end was trimmed by 9 bases and the J gene end by 3 bases; junction bases not matched to a gene: 6. Germline V gene lookup returns CDR1 SEHNR and CDR2 FQNEAQ (reference sequence). DNA of the CDR3: TGTGCCAGTGTACCGGGACAGGGCTACAATGAGCAGTTCTTC. Translation: CASVPGQGYNEQFF.

The CDR3 protein is CASSLGGVNTEAFF. CDR3 coding DNA: TGTGCCAGCAGCCTTGGGGGGGTGAACACTGAAGCTTTCTTT. This chain links TRBV7-9 with TRBJ1-1; D is possibly TRBD1 (5 bases). The CDR3 extends over 14 amino acids. CDR1 and CDR2 (germline): SEHNR, FQNEAQ (reference sequence). Trimming stripped 5 bases from V and 0 bases from J, with 10 bases between.

The chain joins TRBV4-3 to TRBJ2-1; D might be TRBD2 (6 bases). Germline lookup yields CDR1 LGHNA and CDR2 YSLEER. This CDR3 contains 17 residues. V was pared by 0 bases and J by 4 bases, with 16 bases between. The CDR3 reads CASSQEPVSGYYNEQFF. As DNA, the CDR3 is TGCGCCAGCAGCCAAGAACCCGTTAGCGGCTATTACAATGAGCAGTTCTTC.

This clone occurred many times. Other DNA sequences within the sample encode an identical CDR3. The gene calls are TRBV6-5 and TRBJ2-1, with D perhaps assigned TRBD1 or TRBD2 (6 bases each). Per the germline V gene, CDR1 is MNHEY and CDR2 is SVGAGI. The CDR3 totals 15 residues. V was shortened by 0 bases and J by 7 bases, with 13 bases between the two germline ends. CDR3 amino acids: CASSYSRGVGNEQFF. The DNA for the CDR3 is TGTGCCAGCAGTTACTCAAGGGGGGTTGGGAATGAGCAGTTCTTC.

The CDR3 spells CASSYKGNEQYF. The CDR3 DNA is TGTGCCAGCAGTTACAAGGGGAACGAGCAGTACTTC. The chain joins TRBV6-5 to TRBJ2-7; the D gene is possibly TRBD1 (5 bases). CDR1 and CDR2 (germline): MNHEY, SVGAGI. Trimming removed 2 bases from V and 5 bases from J, with 7 bases in between. CDR3 length: 12 amino acids.

The rearrangement joins TRBV19 to TRBJ2-4; D not certain. Germline assignment: CDR1 LNHDA and CDR2 SQIVND (reference sequence). With 3 bases removed from V and 0 bases from J, the gap between germline ends came to 12 bases. The CDR3 length is 16 residues. CDR3 DNA: TGTGCCAGTAGTATCTGGGAAACGGGAGCCAAAAACATTCAGTACTTC. It translates to CASSIWETGAKNIQYF.

The chain has TRBV28 and TRBJ1-1, with 11 bases that match TRBD1. This CDR3 spans 16 amino acids. J lost 4 bases, V lost 4 bases, and 8 bases had no gene match. Germline lookup yields CDR1 MDHEN and CDR2 SYDVKM. Here the CDR3 DNA reads TGTGCCAGCAGTTCACCGGGACAGGGGGTTGGCACTGAAGCTTTCTTT. It codes for CASSSPGQGVGTEAFF.

The chain joins TRBV7-8 to TRBJ2-7; no reliable D call. Per the germline V gene, CDR1 is SGHVS and CDR2 is FQNEAQ. V dropped 3 bases and J dropped 5 bases, with 8 bases sitting between them. This CDR3 comprises 12 residues. The CDR3, as DNA: TGTGCCAGCAGCTTGTCGGGCCACGAGCAGTACTTC. Its translation: CASSLSGHEQYF.

The rearrangement joins TRBV7-3 to TRBJ2-2; D remains unclear. Germline CDR1 reads SGHTA; CDR2 reads FQGTGA. Trimming took 1 base from V and 6 from J, leaving 12 bases between them. This CDR3 contains 15 residues. CDR3 DNA sequence: TGTGCCAGCAGCTTAAATGGGATATTGTCCGGGGAGCTGTTTTTT. This sequence encodes CASSLNGILSGELFF.

The chain combines TRBV6-1 with TRBJ1-4, with D hard to call. This CDR3 contains 14 residues. In germline, CDR1 is MNHNS, CDR2 SASEGT. Trimming removed 2 bases at V and 3 bases at J, with 7 bases between. CDR3 amino acids: CASSEQTSNEKLFF. The DNA for the CDR3 is TGTGCCAGCAGTGAACAGACCTCTAATGAAAAACTGTTTTTT.

V is TRBV9 and J is TRBJ1-5, with D maybe TRBD1 (6 bases). The CDR3 has 16 amino acids. Between the trimmed V and J ends, which lost 3 bases and 1 base, there was a span of 14 bases. Germline assignment: CDR1 SGDLS and CDR2 YYNGEE. This chain's CDR3 is CASSAGEGGSNQPQHF. The DNA of the CDR3 is TGTGCCAGCAGCGCCGGTGAGGGGGGAAGCAATCAGCCCCAGCATTTT.

This chain uses TRBV28 with TRBJ2-7; weak D call: TRBD1 (5 bases). The CDR3 runs to 13 residues. The germline V gene has CDR1 MDHEN and CDR2 SYDVKM. Trimming pared 5 bases from V and 6 bases from J, leaving 14 bases between. For the CDR3, the DNA is TGTGCCAGCAGTCCCCCATTAGGGGTCGAGCAGTACTTC. This sequence encodes CASSPPLGVEQYF. Variable domain in full (rest from reference TRBV28 and TRBJ2-7): DVKVTQSSRYLVKRTGEKVFLECVQDMDHENMFWYRQDPGLGLRLIYFSYDVKMKEKGDIPEGYSVSREKKERFSLILESASTNQTSMYLCASSPPLGVEQYFGPGTRLTVT.

This clone was seen just once. The gene calls are TRBV3-1 (or the pseudogene TRBV3-2) and TRBJ2-7, with 8 bases lining up with TRBD1. The CDR3 consists of 23 residues. Looked up from germline, CDR1 is LGHDT and CDR2 is YNNKEL (reference sequence). The ends lost 4 bases at V and 3 bases at J; junction bases unmatched: 32. CDR3 sequence (DNA): TGTGCCAGCAGCCCCAAGGGGTCATCAGGGGGATGGTATAGGGGCGGGACAGGCTACGAGCAGTACTTC. Its protein product is CASSPKGSSGGWYRGGTGYEQYF.

V and J are TRBV10-1 and TRBJ2-7; 9 bases line up with TRBD1. CDR3 length: 16 residues. Trimming took 8 bases from V and 2 from J; bases not matched to a gene: 13. The germline gives CDR1 WNHNN, CDR2 SYGVQD (reference sequence). Here the CDR3 DNA reads TGCGCCAGCGAAATAAAAGCGGGACAGGGCGCCTACGAGCAGTACTTC. Translating it yields CASEIKAGQGAYEQYF.

The V and J genes are TRBV5-1 and TRBJ1-1, with a tentative D call TRBD1 (5 bases). This CDR3 has 16 amino acids. Trimming removed 4 bases from V and 7 bases from J, with 23 bases in between. Looked up from germline, CDR1 is SGHRS and CDR2 is YFSETQ. The CDR3 loop is CASSPLFGAAPSEAFF. The CDR3 DNA is TGCGCCAGCAGCCCCCTGTTTGGGGCAGCGCCTAGTGAAGCTTTCTTT.

The chain uses TRBV6-5 and TRBJ1-3; no firm D call. The V end lost 8 bases, the J end lost 3 bases, and 5 bases lay between the germline ends. Germline loops: CDR1 MNHEY, CDR2 SVGAGI. The CDR3 has 11 residues. The CDR3 DNA follows: TGTGCCAGCTTCTTTGGAAACACCATATATTTT. Residues: CASFFGNTIYF.

The chain has TRBV11-3 and TRBJ1-1, with 10 nucleotides matching TRBD1. V lost 5 bases, J lost 4 bases, and 7 bases stayed unmatched. The germline V gene has CDR1 SGHNT and CDR2 YENEEA. The CDR3 loop spans 15 amino acids. This CDR3 is CASSPGQGSSTEAFF. In DNA, the CDR3 is TGTGCCAGCAGCCCGGGACAGGGGTCTAGCACTGAAGCTTTCTTT.

The chain recombines TRBV19 with TRBJ1-2; 9 bases line up with TRBD1. V lost 5 bases and J lost 5; bases outside the gene matches: 12. Germline V gene lookup returns CDR1 LNHDA and CDR2 SQIVND (reference sequence). The CDR3 is 16 residues long. CDR3 bases: TGTGCCAGTAGTCCAATAAACAGGGGGCGCTTATATGGCTACACCTTC. As protein: CASSPINRGRLYGYTF.

V and J are TRBV21-1 and TRBJ1-4; no DNA check was done on the table's D call, TRBD1. TRBV21-1 is classified as a pseudogene. The CDR3 extends over 17 amino acids. The chain's CDR3 is CASNNPGEGQGKEKLFF. CDR3 coding DNA: TGTGCCAGCAACAACCCTGGCGAGGGGCAGGGGAAGGAAAAACTGTTTTTT.

This clone was detected once. V usage is TRBV23-1 and J usage is TRBJ2-4, with 7 bases matching TRBD2. TRBV23-1 is an ORF, and what it does is uncertain. This CDR3 comprises 13 residues. With V trimmed by 10 bases and J by 8 bases, 11 bases remained unmatched. The CDR3, as DNA: TGCGCCACCTCTATTTGGGGGGGGGACATTCAGTACTTC. Translating it yields CATSIWGGDIQYF.

The chain employs TRBV5-4 and TRBJ1-4, with 8 positions matching TRBD1. There are 14 residues in the CDR3. V was clipped by 4 bases and J by 8 bases; unmatched bases: 7. Germline V gene data show CDR1 as SGHNT and CDR2 as YYREEE (reference sequence). The CDR3 protein is CASSVDRDGEKLFF. Written as DNA, the CDR3 is TGTGCCAGCAGCGTGGACAGGGATGGAGAAAAACTGTTTTTT.

The gene calls are TRBV28 and TRBJ2-5, with TRBD2 matching 8 bases. V was pared by 4 bases and J by 5 bases, with 12 bases of the junction left unmatched. This CDR3 contains 16 residues. The germline V gene has CDR1 MDHEN and CDR2 SYDVKM. The CDR3 sequence is CASSWGTSIRRETQYF. The DNA of the CDR3 is TGTGCCAGCAGTTGGGGGACTAGTATAAGACGGGAGACCCAGTACTTC.

V and J are TRBV9 and TRBJ2-1; weak D call: TRBD1 (5 bases). Per germline, CDR1 SGDLS and CDR2 YYNGEE. Trimming shortened V by 0 bases and J by 8 bases, and 12 bases separated the two germline ends. The CDR3 has 14 residues. This CDR3 reads CASSVGQGIYEQFF. The CDR3 region has the DNA TGTGCCAGCAGCGTAGGCCAGGGAATCTATGAGCAGTTCTTC. Using reference TRBV9 and TRBJ2-1 for the parts outside the CDR3, the full variable domain is DSGVTQTPKHLITATGQRVTLRCSPRSGDLSVYWYQQSLDQGLQFLIQYYNGEERAKGNILERFSAQQFPDLHSELNLSSLELGDSALYFCASSVGQGIYEQFFGPGTRLTVL.

The chain links TRBV6-1 to TRBJ2-1; a possible D gene is TRBD2 (5 bases). Germline values: CDR1 MNHNS, CDR2 SASEGT. This CDR3 has 14 amino acids. Trimming stripped 1 base from V and 10 bases from J, with 14 bases between. The CDR3 loop reads CASSEVSLAWEQFF. CDR3 DNA: TGTGCCAGCAGTGAAGTAAGTCTAGCTTGGGAGCAGTTCTTC.

The chain carries TRBV7-9 and TRBJ2-1; D could derive from TRBD1 or TRBD2 (5 bases each). V lost 5 bases, J lost 8 bases, and 10 bases lay in between. The germline V gene has CDR1 SEHNR and CDR2 FQNEAQ (reference sequence). This CDR3 spans 12 amino acids. The CDR3 DNA is TGTGCCAGCAGCCGGGACGCCGATGAGCAGTTCTTC. Translating it yields CASSRDADEQFF.

The V gene is TRBV5-8, the J gene TRBJ1-3; no firm D call. There are 14 residues in the CDR3. Germline CDR1 SGHTS, CDR2 YDEGEE. The ends were cut back, 3 bases at V and 0 bases at J, with 7 bases in the middle. The CDR3 protein is CASSSFSSGNTIYF. The CDR3 DNA reads TGTGCCAGCAGCTCTTTCAGCTCTGGAAACACCATATATTTT. The full variable domain, its missing parts supplied by reference TRBV5-8 and TRBJ1-3, is EAGVTQSPTHLIKTRGQQATLRCSPISGHTSVYWYQQALGLGLQFLLWYDEGEERNRGNFPPRFSGRQFPNYSSELNVNALELEDSALYLCASSSFSSGNTIYFGEGSWLTVV.

This chain uses TRBV6-5 with TRBJ1-2; tentatively, D is TRBD1 (6 bases). Deletions cut 2 bases from V and 10 bases from J, with 17 bases between. CDR3 length equals 14 residues. CDR1 and CDR2 (germline): MNHEY, SVGAGI. This CDR3 is CASSYGGTHRYYTF. The CDR3, as DNA: TGTGCCAGCAGTTACGGCGGGACACACCGCTACTACACCTTC.